The 15 T cell receptor beta chains in this list originate from one sample, sequenced in a study of blood T cell repertoires in COVID-19. Produced via immunoSEQ multiplex PCR; TCRdb's table is partial and in-frame only. The sample shows over 150,000 clones, 65% to 85% of them seen only once. Sequencing input: PBMCs or T cells enriched from blood (not recorded which). The source of these receptors is a woman between 25 and 40 years old who had recovered from COVID-19.

The rearrangement links TRBV6-8 to TRBJ2-1; 10 bases agree with TRBD1. The CDR3 is 18 amino acids. V lost 9 bases, J lost 9 bases, and 23 bases stayed unmatched. Germline V gene lookup returns CDR1 MNHGY and CDR2 SAAAGT. DNA of the CDR3: TGTGCCAGACCGGGCGGGATCCTCGACAGGGGGCCCAAGGGTGAGCAGTTCTTC. Amino acid sequence: CARPGGILDRGPKGEQFF.

CDR3 loop: CASSLSAGGKTQYF. CDR3 nucleotide sequence: TGTGCCAGCAGCTTATCAGCAGGGGGGAAGACCCAGTACTTC. This sequence joins TRBV11-2 and TRBJ2-5; possible D gene TRBD1, 7 bases. V was cut by 2 bases and J by 6 bases, with 13 bases left in between. CDR1 and CDR2 (germline): SGHAT, FQNNGV. This CDR3 has 14 amino acids.

This clone was counted a single time. This rearrangement joins TRBV4-1 to TRBJ1-6; D gene ambiguous. V lost 1 base to trimming and J lost 8 bases, with 18 bases between them. Per the germline V gene, CDR1 is MGHRA and CDR2 is YSYEKL. The CDR3 length is 17 residues. The CDR3 loop is CASSQVLTAGSYSPLHF. The CDR3 coding sequence is TGCGCCAGCAGCCAAGTCCTTACGGCAGGCTCATATTCACCCCTCCACTTT.

The CDR3 spells CASSFPGAPLHF. The CDR3 coding sequence is TGTGCCAGCAGTTTCCCAGGGGCACCCCTCCACTTT. V usage is TRBV12-3 or TRBV12-4 and J usage is TRBJ1-6, with D perhaps matching TRBD1 (6 bases). The CDR3 extends over 12 amino acids. V gave up 3 bases and J gave up 11 bases, with 8 bases separating them.

This chain connects TRBV28 to TRBJ1-2; 8 bases are shared with TRBD1. The CDR3 covers 15 residues. The junction had 15 bases not matched to a gene; V was cut back by 7 bases and J by 8 bases. CDR1 and CDR2 (germline): MDHEN, SYDVKM. CDR3 DNA sequence: TGTGCCAGCACCCCGCCCCTTTCAGGGGGCTGGGGCTACACCTTC. This sequence encodes CASTPPLSGGWGYTF.

J is TRBJ1-2 and V is TRBV6-6; TRBD1 agrees at 7 bases. Germline trimming cut 5 bases from V and 3 bases from J; bases unmatched to any gene: 15. The germline V gene encodes CDR1 MNHNY and CDR2 SVGAGI (reference sequence). The CDR3 covers 17 residues. The CDR3 loop reads CASSPRPTGAGDYGYTF. The DNA for the CDR3 is TGTGCCAGCAGTCCCCGGCCTACAGGGGCAGGTGACTATGGCTACACCTTC.

The rearrangement joins TRBV10-1 to TRBJ2-2; 13 bases line up with TRBD2. The CDR3 spans 16 residues. CDR1 is WNHNN and CDR2 is SYGVQD in the germline V gene (reference sequence). V was pared by 5 bases and J by 4 bases, with 4 bases of the junction left unmatched. CDR3 coding DNA: TGCGCCAGCAGTCGGACTAGCGGGAGACGCACCGGGGAGCTGTTTTTT. Its translation: CASSRTSGRRTGELFF.

This chain links TRBV27 with TRBJ2-7; 10 positions agree with TRBD2. Germline V gene data show CDR1 as MNHEY and CDR2 as SMNVEV (reference sequence). V lost 5 bases, J lost 3 bases, and 7 bases stayed unmatched. This CDR3 spans 15 amino acids. DNA for the CDR3: TGTGCCAGCAGTCCAATACTAGCGGGGCACTACGAGCAGTACTTC. Its translation: CASSPILAGHYEQYF.

This clone has just one count. V is TRBV5-1 and J is TRBJ1-2; TRBD1 aligns across 8 bases. J lost 3 bases, V lost 0 bases, and 4 bases had no gene match. The CDR3 loop spans 15 amino acids. From germline, CDR1 is SGHRS and CDR2 YFSETQ. DNA of the CDR3: TGCGCCAGCAGCTTGGCCGTACAGGGGGACTATGGCTACACCTTC. Translating it yields CASSLAVQGDYGYTF.

This clone was seen only once. In nucleotides, the CDR3 is TGTGCCAGCAGTTTAGCTAGCACCGGGACCTATAATTCACCCCTCCACTTT. This codes for CASSLASTGTYNSPLHF. The gene calls are TRBV27 and TRBJ1-6; D remains ambiguous. The CDR3 loop spans 17 amino acids. Trimming cost V 2 bases and J 2 bases, with 13 bases left between them. CDR1 is MNHEY and CDR2 is SMNVEV in the germline V gene (reference sequence).

V gene TRBV6-5 combines with J gene TRBJ2-2, with 7 bases fitting TRBD1. The CDR3 totals 15 residues. J was trimmed by 3 bases and V by 7 bases; bases with no gene match: 8. Germline V gives CDR1 MNHEY, CDR2 SVGAGI. CDR3 sequence reads: CASTYTGAYTGELFF. CDR3 DNA: TGTGCCAGCACCTATACAGGGGCCTACACCGGGGAGCTGTTTTTT.

J is TRBJ1-2 and V is TRBV28, with 10 bases fitting TRBD1. CDR3 length equals 13 residues. Looked up from germline, CDR1 is MDHEN and CDR2 is SYDVKM. V lost 7 bases to trimming and J lost 7 bases; unmatched junction nucleotides: 6. The CDR3 DNA follows: TGTGCCAGCAATATCGACAGGGGGCTTGGCTACACCTTC. Its protein is CASNIDRGLGYTF.

The chain uses TRBV2 and TRBJ2-3, with D possibly matching TRBD2 (5 bases). The CDR3 spans 15 residues. V was pared by 10 bases and J by 2 bases, with 19 bases between. Germline V gene sequence: CDR1 SNHLY, CDR2 FYNNEI. CDR3 nucleotides: TGTGCCACCAGCAGGACTGGAAGTTTCACAGATACGCAGTATTTT. This codes for CATSRTGSFTDTQYF.

V usage is TRBV9 and J usage is TRBJ1-1; D is ambiguous. V was shortened by 4 bases and J by 0 bases, with 10 bases between the two germline ends. The CDR3 is 14 amino acids. Per germline, CDR1 SGDLS and CDR2 YYNGEE. The CDR3 loop reads CASSPRIMNTEAFF. The CDR3, as DNA: TGTGCCAGCAGCCCCAGAATCATGAACACTGAAGCTTTCTTT.

DNA of the CDR3: TGTGCCAGCAGCTTAACCCGCGAGGGGGGGCTTTTTGGTTACGAGCAGTACGTC. This gives the protein CASSLTREGGLFGYEQYV. The chain carries TRBV7-8 and TRBJ2-7, with D perhaps matching TRBD2 (7 bases). The CDR3 loop spans 18 amino acids. Trimming removed 2 bases from V and 4 bases from J, with 24 bases in between. Per germline, CDR1 SGHVS and CDR2 FQNEAQ.